These T cell receptor beta chains were read from a single sample in a study of T cell responses to AZD1222 COVID-19 vaccine. The repertoire was sequenced with immunoSEQ multiplex PCR; TCRdb's copy has only in-frame clones and lacks some. The table includes about 200,000 clones, 90% to 95% detected once. Specimen: peripheral blood, collected 28 days after the second AZD1222 dose. These receptors all come from an adult who received the AZD1222 COVID-19 vaccine. The CDR3 runs from the conserved cysteine through the conserved F or W. Fields, in order: CDR3 length, D gene, J gene, clone size, V gene, CDR3 DNA, CDR3 protein. The D gene is left open where the match is weak. Only part of the rows carry a size: once, few, many, or a class if the clone is expanded.

length: 12
D: NA
J: TRBJ2-2
size: NA
V: TRBV27
DNA: TGTGCCAGCAGTTCCTTCGCCGGGGAGCTGTTTTTT
CDR3: CASSSFAGELFF

length: 14
D: TRBD1
J: TRBJ2-7
size: NA
V: TRBV19
DNA: TGTGCCAGTAGTATGTTCGGGGACAGGTACGAGCAGTACTTC
CDR3: CASSMFGDRYEQYF

length: 14
D: NA
J: TRBJ1-2
size: once
V: TRBV15
DNA: TGTGCCACCAGCAGAGTGGGGCAGGAGGAGGGCTACACCTTC
CDR3: CATSRVGQEEGYTF

length: 16
D: NA
J: TRBJ1-2
size: NA
V: TRBV6-5
DNA: TGTGCCAGCAGTTACTCCATTGTCGAGGCCGGCTATGGCTACACCTTC
CDR3: CASSYSIVEAGYGYTF

length: 11
D: NA
J: TRBJ1-2
size: NA
V: TRBV7-2
DNA: TGTGCCAGCAGCTTCCACAAAGGCTACACCTTC
CDR3: CASSFHKGYTF

length: 15
D: TRBD1
J: TRBJ1-5
size: NA
V: TRBV19
DNA: TGTGCCAGTACCGGGACAGAAAATAGCAATCAGCCCCAGCATTTT
CDR3: CASTGTENSNQPQHF

length: 15
D: NA
J: TRBJ1-5
size: NA
V: TRBV6-2/TRBV6-3
DNA: TGTGCCAGCAGTTACCCCCAGGTCCGGAATCAGCCCCAGCATTTT
CDR3: CASSYPQVRNQPQHF

length: 14
D: NA
J: TRBJ1-3
size: NA
V: TRBV6-6
DNA: TGTGCCAGCAGTTACCAGGGCGCGGGAAACACCATATATTTT
CDR3: CASSYQGAGNTIYF

length: 18
D: TRBD1
J: TRBJ1-6
size: NA
V: TRBV2
DNA: TGTGCCAGCAGTTTTCCCGGGACAGGGAGCTCCTATAATTCACCCCTCCACTTT
CDR3: CASSFPGTGSSYNSPLHF

length: 17
D: TRBD1
J: TRBJ2-1
size: NA
V: TRBV15
DNA: TGTGCCACCAGCAGACGACGTGGGACAGGGTCCTTCCATGAGCAGTTCTTC
CDR3: CATSRRRGTGSFHEQFF

length: 14
D: TRBD1
J: TRBJ1-6
size: NA
V: TRBV30
DNA: TGTGCCTGGAGCCAGGGGGTCCTTAGTTCACCCCTCCACTTT
CDR3: CAWSQGVLSSPLHF

length: 13
D: TRBD1
J: TRBJ2-1
size: NA
V: TRBV29-1
DNA: TGCAGCGTTGGGGGACAGGGTAACAATGAGCAGTTCTTC
CDR3: CSVGGQGNNEQFF

length: 14
D: NA
J: TRBJ2-1
size: NA
V: TRBV30
DNA: TGTGCCTGGAGTGGGGGCGGCCCCGTCAATGAGCAGTTCTTC
CDR3: CAWSGGGPVNEQFF

length: 15
D: TRBD1
J: TRBJ2-5
size: NA
V: TRBV11-2
DNA: TGTGCCAGTGGTCCGGGACAGGGTCGCCAAGAGACCCAGTACTTC
CDR3: CASGPGQGRQETQYF

length: 15
D: NA
J: TRBJ2-7
size: once
V: TRBV14
DNA: TGTGCCAGCAGCCAAGCCCGGGACAACTCCTACGAGCAGTACTTC
CDR3: CASSQARDNSYEQYF

length: 15
D: TRBD1
J: TRBJ1-4
size: NA
V: TRBV5-1
DNA: TGCGCCAGCAGCCCCCAGGGGGGCGATTCCGAAAAACTGTTTTTT
CDR3: CASSPQGGDSEKLFF

length: 18
D: TRBD1
J: TRBJ1-6
size: NA
V: TRBV2
DNA: TGTGCCAGCAGCGGACCGGGACAGGGGATAGGTGGCAATTCACCCCTCCACTTT
CDR3: CASSGPGQGIGGNSPLHF

length: 14
D: TRBD1
J: TRBJ1-6
size: NA
V: TRBV10-1
DNA: TGCGCCAGCAGTACCGGGACAGCCGGCGCCCGCCTCCACTTT
CDR3: CASSTGTAGARLHF

length: 16
D: NA
J: TRBJ1-3
size: once
V: TRBV7-6
DNA: TGTGCCAGCAGCTTAGGCGTTAGGGCGGCCGGAAACACCATATATTTT
CDR3: CASSLGVRAAGNTIYF

length: 17
D: TRBD1
J: TRBJ2-2
size: NA
V: TRBV11-2
DNA: TGTGCCAGCAGCTTAGTTGGGACAGGTGGACCGCCCCGGGAGCTGTTTTTT
CDR3: CASSLVGTGGPPRELFF

length: 16
D: TRBD1
J: TRBJ1-3
size: NA
V: TRBV7-8
DNA: TGTGCCAGCAGCCCTCCCTGGACAGGGGCTGGAAACACCATATATTTT
CDR3: CASSPPWTGAGNTIYF

length: 14
D: NA
J: TRBJ1-5
size: NA
V: TRBV25-1
DNA: TGTGCCAGCAGTGACTGGGACAGCAATCAGCCCCAGCATTTT
CDR3: CASSDWDSNQPQHF

length: 14
D: NA
J: TRBJ2-5
size: few
V: TRBV5-1
DNA: TGCGCCAGCAGCGTTCCGGGGCTTTATGGGACCCAGTACTTC
CDR3: CASSVPGLYGTQYF

length: 13
D: NA
J: TRBJ1-2
size: NA
V: TRBV28
DNA: TGTGCCAGCAGTCTCGCGCCTGTCTATGGCTACACCTTC
CDR3: CASSLAPVYGYTF

length: 15
D: NA
J: TRBJ1-4
size: NA
V: TRBV9
DNA: TGTGCCAGCAGCGTAAGGGATGGGACATCAGAAAAACTGTTTTTT
CDR3: CASSVRDGTSEKLFF

length: 14
D: TRBD1
J: TRBJ2-1
size: NA
V: TRBV5-1
DNA: TGCGCCAGCAGCCTGCGACAGGGACGGAATGAGCAGTTCTTC
CDR3: CASSLRQGRNEQFF

length: 13
D: NA
J: TRBJ1-3
size: NA
V: TRBV15
DNA: TGTGCCACCAGCTGGGTACAGGGAGGCACCATATATTTT
CDR3: CATSWVQGGTIYF

length: 16
D: NA
J: TRBJ1-4
size: NA
V: TRBV23-1
DNA: TGCGCCAGCAGTCACCCCGGGGGGGGTGGGCATGAAAAACTGTTTTTT
CDR3: CASSHPGGGGHEKLFF

length: 16
D: TRBD1
J: TRBJ1-2
size: NA
V: TRBV10-3
DNA: TGTGCCATCAGTGTGGGGACAGGGGTAGGCGTAGCCGGCTACACCTTC
CDR3: CAISVGTGVGVAGYTF

length: 15
D: NA
J: TRBJ1-5
size: NA
V: TRBV4-1
DNA: TGCGCCAGCAGCCATGCAGACAGACAAAATCAGCCCCAGCATTTT
CDR3: CASSHADRQNQPQHF

length: 15
D: NA
J: TRBJ1-5
size: NA
V: TRBV7-2
DNA: TGTGCCAGCAGCTTAGTTGACGGCCACAATCAGCCCCAGCATTTT
CDR3: CASSLVDGHNQPQHF

length: 16
D: TRBD2
J: TRBJ2-1
size: NA
V: TRBV9
DNA: TGTGCCAGCAGCTCCCGGACTAGCGGGGGAGGGGGTGAGCAGTTCTTC
CDR3: CASSSRTSGGGGEQFF

length: 14
D: NA
J: TRBJ2-1
size: once
V: TRBV7-8
DNA: TGTGCCAGCAGCTTAGCGGAATCGCGAAATGAGCAGTTCTTC
CDR3: CASSLAESRNEQFF

length: 16
D: NA
J: TRBJ1-6
size: NA
V: TRBV4-1
DNA: TGCGCCAGCAGCCAAGGACAGATTTGGACTCCTTCACCCCTCCACTTT
CDR3: CASSQGQIWTPSPLHF

length: 19
D: NA
J: TRBJ1-1
size: NA
V: TRBV7-8
DNA: TGTGCCAGCAGCTTAGCGCGGTCAGGGTCAACAGGAAGGAACACTGAAGCTTTCTTT
CDR3: CASSLARSGSTGRNTEAFF